A selection of T cell receptor beta chains follows, all from one sample in a study of response to subunit inactivated influenza vaccine. TCRdb reprocessed the RT-PCR reads via MiXCR and lists one record per CDR3 protein. In the table there are some 550,000 distinct CDR3 sequences, under 30% of which are singletons. These data were also reused for a study on T cells expressing NK-cell markers.

Sequenced here: CD4+ T cells sorted from PBMCs, sampled roughly 12 days after vaccination. The receptors come from a man aged 45 to 65 who received an inactivated influenza vaccine. Both conserved end residues are part of each CDR3. Fields, in order: D gene, V gene, J gene, clone size, CDR3 protein, CDR3 DNA. D genes are given only for firm matches. Part of the rows lack a size; the others show once, few, many or a class for expanded clones.

.,TRBV28,TRBJ1-6,.,CASSLSDSDHSPLHF,TGTGCCAGCAGTTTATCCGACAGCGACCATTCACCCCTCCACTTT
TRBD2,TRBV7-2,TRBJ2-1,.,CASSQAGTSGPYNEQFF,TGTGCCAGCAGCCAAGCTGGGACTAGCGGGCCGTACAATGAGCAGTTCTTC
.,TRBV5-1,TRBJ2-3,.,CASSLGSGTSTDTQYF,TGCGCCAGCAGCTTGGGATCAGGCACTAGCACAGATACGCAGTATTTT
.,TRBV4-2,TRBJ1-1,many,CASSQDLVNTEAFF,TGTGCCAGCAGCCAAGATTTGGTGAACACTGAAGCTTTCTTT
TRBD1,TRBV27,TRBJ1-1,few,CASQNQGASTEAFF,TGTGCCAGCCAAAATCAGGGGGCCAGCACTGAAGCTTTCTTT
.,TRBV20-1,TRBJ2-4,.,CSAWGLPDEAKNIQYF,TGCAGTGCTTGGGGACTTCCCGATGAGGCCAAAAACATTCAGTACTTC
.,TRBV12-3/TRBV12-4,TRBJ1-5,.,CASSPTNQPQHF,TGTGCCAGCAGTCCTACAAACCAGCCCCAGCATTTT
TRBD1,TRBV4-3,TRBJ2-7,.,CASSQDVGQGAYEQYF,TGCGCCAGCAGCCAAGATGTGGGGCAGGGGGCCTACGAGCAGTACTTC
TRBD1,TRBV11-2,TRBJ1-1,.,CASSLRQGQNTEAFF,TGTGCCAGCAGCTTAAGACAGGGACAGAACACTGAAGCTTTCTTT
.,TRBV20-1,TRBJ2-5,.,CSARDGRGGQETQYF,TGCAGTGCTAGAGATGGCAGGGGTGGACAAGAGACCCAGTACTTC
TRBD1,TRBV12-3/TRBV12-4,TRBJ1-3,few,CASSPGQGTGNTIYF,TGTGCCAGCAGCCCTGGACAGGGGACTGGAAACACCATATATTTT
TRBD1,TRBV2,TRBJ2-3,.,CASSGQGAKTDTQYF,TGTGCCAGCAGCGGACAGGGGGCTAAGACAGATACGCAGTATTTT
TRBD2,TRBV15,TRBJ2-3,.,CATSSRDYLRTDTQYF,TGTGCCACCAGCAGCCGGGACTACCTACGGACAGATACGCAGTATTTT
.,TRBV5-1,TRBJ2-7,.,CASSGRAGPSSYEQYF,TGCGCCAGCAGCGGACGGGCGGGACCGAGCTCCTACGAGCAGTACTTC
TRBD2,TRBV24-1,TRBJ2-3,few,CATSVSGGNTDTQYF,TGTGCCACCAGTGTTAGCGGGGGCAACACAGATACGCAGTATTTT
.,TRBV7-2,TRBJ2-3,few,CASSLADGVRGADTQYF,TGTGCCAGCAGCTTAGCGGACGGAGTCAGGGGTGCGGATACGCAGTATTTT
.,TRBV3-1,TRBJ1-4,few,CASSQDYGEKLFF,TGTGCCAGCAGCCAGGACTATGGCGAAAAACTGTTTTTT
TRBD1,TRBV7-9,TRBJ2-2,.,CAVTWDRAFNTGELFF,TGTGCCGTGACTTGGGACAGGGCCTTTAACACCGGGGAGCTGTTTTTT
TRBD1,TRBV29-1,TRBJ2-5,.,CSVEGTGLETQYF,TGCAGCGTTGAAGGGACAGGGTTGGAGACCCAGTACTTC
.,TRBV12-3/TRBV12-4,TRBJ1-4,few,CASSLQRGGMANEKLFF,TGTGCCAGCAGCCTACAACGAGGAGGCATGGCTAATGAAAAACTGTTTTTT
.,TRBV20-1,TRBJ2-1,.,CSASSFADPSSYNEQFF,TGCAGTGCCAGCAGTTTCGCGGACCCGAGCTCCTACAATGAGCAGTTCTTC
TRBD1,TRBV6-2/TRBV6-3,TRBJ2-5,.,CASSTSWTGRQETQYF,TGTGCCAGCAGTACCTCTTGGACAGGGCGGCAAGAGACCCAGTACTTC
.,TRBV14,TRBJ2-2,.,CASSQGTNTGELFF,TGTGCCAGCAGCCAGGGAACGAACACCGGGGAGCTGTTTTTT
.,TRBV7-9,TRBJ2-3,.,CASSLFAARTDTQYF,TGTGCCAGCAGCTTATTTGCGGCTAGGACAGATACGCAGTATTTT
.,TRBV28,TRBJ2-1,few,CASSLTIGQNNEQFF,TGTGCCAGCAGCCTCACAATAGGACAGAACAATGAGCAGTTCTTC
.,TRBV29-1,TRBJ1-1,many,CSGGETNTEAFF,TGCAGCGGGGGGGAGACGAACACTGAAGCTTTCTTT
TRBD1,TRBV12-3/TRBV12-4,TRBJ2-6,.,CASSPDRGTSGANVLTF,TGTGCCAGCAGCCCGGACAGGGGGACCTCTGGGGCCAACGTCCTGACTTTC
.,TRBV2,TRBJ2-1,.,CASSADSGICFF,TGTGCCAGCAGCGCCGACAGCGGAATATGTTTCTTC
.,TRBV12-3/TRBV12-4,TRBJ1-6,few,CASSSSRGFDSPLHF,TGTGCCAGCAGTTCATCTCGGGGTTTCGATTCACCCCTCCACTTT